Below, 25 T cell receptor beta chains from the same sample are listed, as sequenced in a study of T cell changes during pregnancy in multiple sclerosis. Assay used: immunoSEQ multiplex PCR; TCRdb lists only in-frame clones, some missing. The sample lists about 57,000 clones; around 90% were seen once. Sequenced material: CD4+ T cells from peripheral blood mononuclear cells, taken in the second trimester of pregnancy. These receptors were obtained from a female donor with multiple sclerosis, enrolled in a pregnancy study.

This chain connects TRBV5-6 to TRBJ2-7; 8 bases match TRBD2. The germline CDR1 and CDR2 sequences are SGHDT and YYEEEE. The length of the CDR3 is 16 residues. The V segment lost 3 bases and the J segment 2 bases; nucleotides outside the gene matches: 10. CDR3 sequence reads: CASSSGHAGGAYEQYF. The CDR3 DNA is TGTGCCAGCAGCTCGGGGCACGCGGGAGGTGCCTACGAGCAGTACTTC.

This clone occurred once. V usage is TRBV7-2 and J usage is TRBJ1-3; TRBD1 agrees at 10 bases. CDR1 and CDR2 from the germline V gene are SGHTA and FQGNSA. V lost 4 bases to trimming and J lost 3 bases; unmatched junction nucleotides: 6. The CDR3 spans 16 residues. CDR3 sequence reads: CASSSFDRGHGNTIYF. As DNA, the CDR3 is TGTGCCAGCAGCTCTTTTGACAGGGGGCATGGAAACACCATATATTTT. Full variable domain (rest looked up from reference TRBV7-2 and TRBJ1-3): GAGVSQSPSNKVTEKGKDVELRCDPISGHTALYWYRQSLGQGLEFLIYFQGNSAPDKSGLPSDRFSAERTGGSVSTLTIQRTQQEDSAVYLCASSSFDRGHGNTIYFGEGSWLTVV.

The V gene is TRBV2, the J gene TRBJ2-7; possible D gene TRBD1, 5 bases. V lost 3 bases, J lost 5 bases, and 11 bases lay in between. The CDR3 is 13 amino acids. Germline V gene data show CDR1 as SNHLY and CDR2 as FYNNEI. CDR3 sequence (DNA): TGTGCCAGCAGTGATCAGGGCCGCAACGAGCAGTACTTC. This codes for CASSDQGRNEQYF.

This clone has just one count. V gene TRBV5-1 combines with J gene TRBJ2-7; 10 bases match TRBD1. V was pared by 10 bases and J by 5 bases, with 21 bases of the junction left unmatched. The CDR3 runs 17 residues. Germline V gene sequence: CDR1 SGHRS, CDR2 YFSETQ. CDR3 amino acids: CASSGTGAGRGGNEQYF. The CDR3 DNA reads TGCGCCTCTTCCGGGACAGGGGCCGGACGGGGGGGGAACGAGCAGTACTTC.

The chain carries TRBV1 and TRBJ1-2; the tabulated D call, TRBD1, remains unverified against the DNA. TRBV1 is recorded as a pseudogene. This CDR3 spans 18 amino acids. CDR3 amino acids: CTSSQDSRPTGKEDGYTF. The DNA of the CDR3 is TGCACCAGCAGCCAAGATTCCCGCCCGACAGGGAAAGAGGATGGCTACACCTTC.

The chain combines TRBV5-1 with TRBJ1-1; D not resolved. Trimming pared 0 bases from V and 3 bases from J, leaving 6 bases between. The CDR3 runs to 13 residues. CDR1 SGHRS and CDR2 YFSETQ come from the germline V gene. The CDR3 region is CASSLAGDTEAFF. The CDR3 DNA follows: TGCGCCAGCAGCTTGGCCGGGGACACTGAAGCTTTCTTT.

Details on this clone: Additional DNA sequences in this sample encode the identical CDR3. The V gene is TRBV4-1, the J gene TRBJ1-2, with 7 bases fitting TRBD1. Trimming took 3 bases from V and 5 from J; bases not matched to a gene: 3. The CDR3 length is 13 residues. CDR1 is MGHRA, CDR2 YSYEKL, per germline. The CDR3 nucleotides read TGCGCCAGCAGCCACCCGACAGGGTATGGCTACACCTTC. Its protein product is CASSHPTGYGYTF.

The V gene is TRBV29-1, the J gene TRBJ2-7, with 12 nucleotides matching TRBD2. Germline CDR1 is SQVTM and CDR2 is ANQGSEA. V gave up 4 bases and J gave up 5 bases; unmatched junction bases: 9. The CDR3 runs to 15 residues. DNA of the CDR3: TGCAGCGTTGCCCTTCGGACTAGCGGGGTCCACGAGCAGTACTTC. Translating it yields CSVALRTSGVHEQYF.

The rearrangement links TRBV7-2 to TRBJ2-7, with 7 bases lining up with TRBD1. This CDR3 contains 14 residues. V was pared by 1 base and J by 5 bases, with 5 bases of the junction left unmatched. Germline V lookup: CDR1 SGHTA, CDR2 FQGNSA. CDR3 nucleotide sequence: TGTGCCAGCAGCTTAGACAGGGGTGAAGACGAGCAGTACTTC. Translated, it gives CASSLDRGEDEQYF.

This chain links TRBV7-2 with TRBJ1-6; 9 bases are shared with TRBD1. This CDR3 region has 15 residues. From germline, CDR1 is SGHTA and CDR2 FQGNSA. V lost 2 bases and J lost 8; bases outside the gene matches: 4. DNA of the CDR3: TGTGCCAGCAGCTTAAGGGGGACAGGGCATTCACCCCTCCACTTT. It specifies CASSLRGTGHSPLHF. Together with reference TRBV7-2 and TRBJ1-6, the CDR3 gives the full variable domain: GAGVSQSPSNKVTEKGKDVELRCDPISGHTALYWYRQSLGQGLEFLIYFQGNSAPDKSGLPSDRFSAERTGGSVSTLTIQRTQQEDSAVYLCASSLRGTGHSPLHFGNGTRLTVT.

The rearrangement links TRBV6-4 to TRBJ2-1, with D perhaps matching TRBD1 (5 bases). CDR1 is MRHNA and CDR2 is SNTAGT in the germline V gene. The CDR3 extends over 14 amino acids. V was cut by 5 bases and J by 1 base, with 9 bases left in between. CDR3 nucleotides: TGTGCCAGCAGTATCGACAGTTCCTACAATGAGCAGTTCTTC. It specifies CASSIDSSYNEQFF.

The chain recombines TRBV27 with TRBJ1-6, with 7 bases aligning to TRBD1. Germline V gives CDR1 MNHEY, CDR2 SMNVEV (reference sequence). After removal of 7 bases from V and 10 bases from J, the junction contained 19 bases not matched to a gene. The CDR3 length is 17 residues. The CDR3 loop reads CASTALTGTAKDSPLHF. For the CDR3, the DNA is TGTGCCAGCACCGCACTCACCGGGACAGCTAAAGACTCACCCCTCCACTTT.

The V and J genes are TRBV30 and TRBJ2-7, with D unresolved. This CDR3 is built from 13 residues. V lost 1 base and J 2 bases, leaving 9 bases between the germline ends. Germline CDR1 and CDR2: GTSNPN and SVGIG (reference sequence). The CDR3 sequence is CAWSDNHPYEQYF. DNA of the CDR3: TGTGCCTGGAGTGACAATCATCCCTACGAGCAGTACTTC.

The chain uses TRBV28 and TRBJ2-7, with 7 bases fitting TRBD2. V was clipped by 2 bases and J by 13 bases; unmatched bases: 8. CDR1 and CDR2 from the germline V gene are MDHEN and SYDVKM. The CDR3 is 12 amino acids. The CDR3 DNA reads TGTGCCAGCAGTTTAGATCCGGGACTACTCTACTTC. This codes for CASSLDPGLLYF.

This sequence joins TRBV30 and TRBJ2-5; the D gene is possibly TRBD2 (7 bases). V lost 3 bases to trimming and J lost 0 bases, with 14 bases between them. The germline V gene has CDR1 GTSNPN and CDR2 SVGIG (reference sequence). The CDR3 runs 15 residues. CDR3 DNA sequence: TGTGCCTGGAGGGGGGGGCTGGGGTACCAAGAGACCCAGTACTTC. Its protein is CAWRGGLGYQETQYF.

The chain joins TRBV30 to TRBJ2-2; D remains ambiguous. Germline V gives CDR1 GTSNPN, CDR2 SVGIG (reference sequence). The CDR3 totals 14 residues. V lost 0 bases and J 5 bases, leaving 10 bases between the germline ends. The CDR3 is CAWSVLLETGELFF. In DNA, the CDR3 is TGTGCCTGGAGTGTACTATTAGAAACCGGGGAGCTGTTTTTT.

This chain connects TRBV28 to TRBJ1-4; no clear D. Trimming took 5 bases from V and 8 from J, leaving 15 bases between them. Per the germline V gene, CDR1 is MDHEN and CDR2 is SYDVKM. CDR3 length equals 14 residues. The CDR3 loop is CASSPAWREEKLFF. CDR3 DNA sequence: TGTGCCAGCAGTCCTGCCTGGAGGGAGGAAAAACTGTTTTTT.

Only one count was recorded for this clone. The J gene is TRBJ1-2, the V gene TRBV5-1; a weak D match, TRBD1 (5 bases). This CDR3 has 13 amino acids. Germline CDR1 SGHRS, CDR2 YFSETQ. The V and J ends lost 4 bases and 8 bases respectively, with 15 bases between them. Written as DNA, the CDR3 is TGCGCCAGCAGCCTGGAAGGGGTAGAAGGCTACACCTTC. It yields the protein CASSLEGVEGYTF. Full variable domain (remainder filled in from reference TRBV5-1 and TRBJ1-2): KAGVTQTPRYLIKTRGQQVTLSCSPISGHRSVSWYQQTPGQGLQFLFEYFSETQRNKGNFPGRFSGRQFSNSRSEMNVSTLELGDSALYLCASSLEGVEGYTFGSGTRLTVV.

Comments on this clone: The junction differs from germline at one of its ends, possibly a read error. This rearrangement joins TRBV30 to TRBJ1-2; weak D call: TRBD1 (5 bases). The CDR3 has 16 residues. Germline V gene lookup returns CDR1 GTSNPN and CDR2 SVGIG (reference sequence). CDR3 sequence: CAWSVNPWGWNYGYAF. CDR3 sequence (DNA): TGTGCCTGGAGTGTAAACCCATGGGGCTGGAACTATGGCTACGCCTTC.

This sequence joins TRBV27 and TRBJ2-1; 10 bases fit TRBD2. The CDR3 runs to 14 residues. Germline V gene sequence: CDR1 MNHEY, CDR2 SMNVEV (reference sequence). V dropped 8 bases and J dropped 9; count of bases not matched to a gene: 10. The CDR3 sequence: CASRPSGRGSEQFF. CDR3 sequence (DNA): TGTGCCAGCCGTCCTAGCGGGAGAGGGAGTGAGCAGTTCTTC.

The rearrangement links TRBV9 to TRBJ2-3; TRBD2 matches at 16 bases. J lost 4 bases, V lost 1 base, and 3 bases had no gene match. This CDR3 has 17 residues. The germline CDR1 and CDR2 sequences are SGDLS and YYNGEE. The CDR3 coding sequence is TGTGCCAGCAGCGTAAAGGGACTAGCGGGAGGGGCAGATACGCAGTATTTT. Its translation is CASSVKGLAGGADTQYF.

The rearrangement uses TRBV6-5 and TRBJ2-7; 7 positions match TRBD1. Germline V gives CDR1 MNHEY, CDR2 SVGAGI. CDR3 length: 14 amino acids. The V gene end was trimmed by 4 bases and the J gene end by 5 bases; junction bases not matched to a gene: 8. The CDR3 loop is CASSSRDRVHEQYF. DNA for the CDR3: TGTGCCAGCAGTTCCCGGGACAGAGTCCACGAGCAGTACTTC.

The CDR3 is CASSPGAGSNQPQHF. CDR3 nucleotides: TGTGCCAGCTCACCCGGGGCGGGAAGCAATCAGCCCCAGCATTTT. The rearrangement links TRBV18 to TRBJ1-5; maybe TRBD1 (5 bases). The CDR3 has 15 residues. Trimming took 3 bases from V and 1 from J, leaving 10 bases between them. Germline CDR1 and CDR2: KGHSH and LQKENI.

The chain combines TRBV7-3 with TRBJ2-2; 8 bases are shared with TRBD2. The V gene end was trimmed by 5 bases and the J gene end by 5 bases; junction bases not matched to a gene: 4. The CDR3 is made up of 14 amino acids. Germline loops: CDR1 SGHTA, CDR2 FQGTGA. The DNA for the CDR3 is TGTGCCAGCAGCCCGGGACTAGTGACCGGGGAGCTGTTTTTT. Translating it yields CASSPGLVTGELFF.

This CDR3 reads CASSRLAGETQYF. The CDR3 DNA reads as TGTGCCAGCAGTAGGCTAGCGGGGGAGACCCAGTACTTC. The chain links TRBV27 to TRBJ2-5, with TRBD2 identical over 9 bases. Trimming removed 5 bases from V and 5 bases from J; junction bases left unmatched: 3. Germline V gene sequence: CDR1 MNHEY, CDR2 SMNVEV (reference sequence). The CDR3 extends over 13 amino acids.